These 26 T cell receptor beta chains originate from one sample sequenced in a study of blood T cell repertoires in COVID-19. Using immunoSEQ multiplex PCR, the repertoire was profiled, and TCRdb retains in-frame clones only, with some absent. The sample includes some 160,000 clones, about 83% of them seen just once. Specimen: peripheral blood. The receptors shown here come from a human donor in a cohort sampled during active COVID-19.

This chain connects TRBV2 to TRBJ1-2; 8 bases are a match to TRBD1. Germline V gene lookup returns CDR1 SNHLY and CDR2 FYNNEI. The CDR3 extends over 11 amino acids. CDR3 residues: CAGQGGSGYTF. The CDR3 DNA sequence: TGTGCAGGACAGGGAGGGAGTGGCTACACCTTC.

This chain connects TRBV10-3 to TRBJ2-7, with TRBD1 matching over 9 bases. V lost 9 bases to trimming and J lost 12 bases; unmatched junction nucleotides: 12. This CDR3 is 12 amino acids long. Germline V gene data show CDR1 as ENHRY and CDR2 as SYGVKD. CDR3 DNA: TGTGCCATAAGGCTGGGGGGGACAGGGCTGTACTTC. Protein sequence: CAIRLGGTGLYF.

J is TRBJ1-4 and V is TRBV19; D remains ambiguous. The CDR3 is 15 amino acids. Trimming cost V 7 bases and J 0 bases, with 12 bases left between them. Per the germline V gene, CDR1 is LNHDA and CDR2 is SQIVND (reference sequence). DNA of the CDR3: TGTGCCAGTAAGATGAGGGCCTCAACTAATGAAAAACTGTTTTTT. Translated, it gives CASKMRASTNEKLFF. Supplemented by reference TRBV19 and TRBJ1-4, the full variable domain reads DGGITQSPKYLFRKEGQNVTLSCEQNLNHDAMYWYRQDPGQGLRLIYYSQIVNDFQKGDIAEGYSVSREKKESFPLTVTSAQKNPTAFYLCASKMRASTNEKLFFGSGTQLSVL.

The rearrangement joins TRBV28 to TRBJ1-1; D might be TRBD1 (5 bases). CDR3 size: 14 residues. The germline CDR1 and CDR2 sequences are MDHEN and SYDVKM. V lost 7 bases and J 4 bases, leaving 16 bases between the germline ends. The CDR3 region has the DNA TGTGCCAGCAACGGGGGGGGAATAAGCACTGAAGCTTTCTTT. Its translation: CASNGGGISTEAFF. Full variable domain (outside the CDR3, taken from reference TRBV28 and TRBJ1-1): DVKVTQSSRYLVKRTGEKVFLECVQDMDHENMFWYRQDPGLGLRLIYFSYDVKMKEKGDIPEGYSVSREKKERFSLILESASTNQTSMYLCASNGGGISTEAFFGQGTRLTVV.

The DNA for the CDR3 is TGTGCCAGCAGTAGCCGACGGGAAACTGAAGCTTTCTTT. Its protein is CASSSRRETEAFF. The genes are TRBV6-5 and TRBJ1-1; D ambiguous. There are 13 residues in the CDR3. The V end lost 5 bases, the J end lost 5 bases, and 12 bases lay between the germline ends. CDR1 is MNHEY and CDR2 is SVGAGI in the germline V gene.

The V and J genes are TRBV7-9 and TRBJ1-2; 8 positions match TRBD1. The length of the CDR3 is 15 residues. With V trimmed by 4 bases and J by 0 bases, 4 bases remained unmatched. CDR1 and CDR2 from the germline V gene are SEHNR and FQNEAQ (reference sequence). The CDR3 loop is CASSSVTGANYGYTF. The CDR3 bases are TGTGCCAGCAGCTCCGTGACAGGGGCTAACTATGGCTACACCTTC.

This chain uses TRBV19 with TRBJ2-7, with TRBD1 matching over 7 bases. Trimming removed 4 bases from V and 2 bases from J; junction bases left unmatched: 8. CDR1 is LNHDA, CDR2 SQIVND, per germline (reference sequence). This CDR3 has 15 residues. CDR3 DNA sequence: TGTGCCAGTAGTACAGTGGACAGGTCCGCCTACGAGCAGTACTTC. It encodes CASSTVDRSAYEQYF.

J is TRBJ2-7 and V is TRBV6-2 or TRBV6-3, with TRBD2 matching over 8 bases. J lost 4 bases, V lost 2 bases, and 10 bases had no gene match. The CDR3 spans 16 residues. From germline, CDR1 is MNHEY and CDR2 SVGEGT. The CDR3 here is CASSYPTGGVTYEQYF. In DNA, the CDR3 is TGTGCCAGCAGTTACCCGACGGGGGGGGTCACGTACGAGCAGTACTTC.

This clone was observed a handful of times. The J gene is TRBJ2-1, the V gene TRBV7-2, with 8 bases matching TRBD2. From germline, CDR1 is SGHTA and CDR2 FQGNSA. The CDR3 runs 17 residues. With V trimmed by 7 bases and J by 2 bases, 13 bases remained unmatched. CDR3: CASTAEGSGGPYNEQFF. As DNA, the CDR3 is TGTGCCAGCACCGCGGAGGGTTCGGGGGGGCCCTACAATGAGCAGTTCTTC.

The rearrangement links TRBV27 to TRBJ1-2; 8 nucleotides match TRBD1. The J segment lost 7 bases and the V segment lost 3 bases, leaving 7 bases of the junction unmatched. CDR3 length: 14 residues. Germline V CDR1 and CDR2: MNHEY, SMNVEV (reference sequence). The CDR3 region has the DNA TGTGCCAGCAGTTTCGGACAGGGTAATGTTGGCTACACCTTC. It yields the protein CASSFGQGNVGYTF.

J is TRBJ2-7 and V is TRBV6-5; the match to TRBD2 covers 10 bases. The germline gives CDR1 MNHEY, CDR2 SVGAGI. J was trimmed by 4 bases and V by 5 bases; bases with no gene match: 5. The length of the CDR3 is 14 residues. CDR3 sequence: CASSILAGRYEQYF. CDR3 DNA: TGTGCCAGCAGTATACTAGCGGGGAGGTACGAGCAGTACTTC.

The chain recombines TRBV11-2 with TRBJ2-3; D unresolved. Deletions cut 5 bases from V and 6 bases from J, with 9 bases between. Germline V gene lookup returns CDR1 SGHAT and CDR2 FQNNGV. This CDR3 is 12 amino acids long. Here the CDR3 DNA reads TGTGCCAGCAGCAGGAGTGTGGATACGCAGTATTTT. It codes for CASSRSVDTQYF.

DNA for the CDR3: TGTGCCAGCAGCCAAGGAGGACTACTCTATGGCTACACCTTC. Translating gives CASSQGGLLYGYTF. V usage is TRBV14 and J usage is TRBJ1-2; the D is unclear. Germline V gene lookup returns CDR1 SGHDN and CDR2 FVKESK. Trimming removed 1 base from V and 4 bases from J, with 10 bases in between. The CDR3 length is 14 residues.

The sample holds a few counts of this clone. DNA of the CDR3: TGTGCCAGCAGTCCAACGGGACAGTCTTCTGGAAACACCATATATTTT. It codes for CASSPTGQSSGNTIYF. The chain is built from TRBV27 and TRBJ1-3; 7 nucleotides match TRBD1. The ends lost 5 bases at V and 1 base at J; junction bases unmatched: 8. The germline V gene encodes CDR1 MNHEY and CDR2 SMNVEV (reference sequence). The CDR3 consists of 16 residues.

This clone occurred once. The chain combines TRBV18 with TRBJ1-2, with 9 bases lining up with TRBD1. Germline assignment: CDR1 KGHSH and CDR2 LQKENI. V trimming: 5 bases; J trimming: 8 bases; junction bases outside the gene matches: 9. This CDR3 contains 14 residues. The CDR3 protein is CASSASGTGLGYTF. As DNA, the CDR3 is TGTGCCAGCTCAGCCTCCGGGACAGGGCTAGGCTACACCTTC.

J is TRBJ2-1 and V is TRBV5-4, with 10 nucleotides matching TRBD2. Germline V CDR1 and CDR2: SGHNT, YYREEE (reference sequence). CDR3 size: 14 residues. V gave up 6 bases and J gave up 4 bases; unmatched junction bases: 4. CDR3 DNA sequence: TGTGCCAGCACCCCGGGACTAGCGTACAATGAGCAGTTCTTC. Translated: CASTPGLAYNEQFF.

The chain is built from TRBV6-2 or TRBV6-3 and TRBJ2-3; unclear D gene. Germline V CDR1 and CDR2: MNHEY, SVGEGT. The CDR3 has 14 amino acids. Between the trimmed V and J ends, which lost 2 bases and 6 bases, there was a span of 12 bases. CDR3 protein: CASSYRRWPDTQYF. CDR3 in DNA: TGTGCCAGCAGTTACCGGCGGTGGCCCGATACGCAGTATTTT.

The chain is built from TRBV9 and TRBJ1-6, with no clear D. Per germline, CDR1 SGDLS and CDR2 YYNGEE. V was shortened by 3 bases and J by 6 bases, with 10 bases between the two germline ends. The CDR3 has 14 amino acids. The CDR3 DNA reads as TGTGCCAGCAGCGATCGGGAAGGTAATTCACCCCTCCACTTT. Translation: CASSDREGNSPLHF.

J is TRBJ2-1 and V is TRBV29-1; perhaps TRBD1 as D (6 bases). The CDR3 length is 15 residues. The germline V and J ends were trimmed by 5 bases and 3 bases, with 17 bases remaining between them. CDR1 and CDR2 from the germline V gene are SQVTM and ANQGSEA. CDR3 region: CSVTGPLHGYNEQFF. The DNA for the CDR3 is TGCAGCGTTACAGGGCCCTTACATGGCTACAATGAGCAGTTCTTC.

This clone was observed a single time. V gene TRBV4-3 combines with J gene TRBJ1-1, with 9 bases lining up with TRBD1. The CDR3 runs 16 residues. The germline V gene has CDR1 LGHNA and CDR2 YSLEER. V lost 0 bases and J lost 5; bases outside the gene matches: 7. CDR3 DNA: TGCGCCAGCAGCCAAGATCTTCGACAGGGGGGGACTGAAGCTTTCTTT. Residues: CASSQDLRQGGTEAFF.

The CDR3 DNA reads TGTGCCAGCAGCTCCTCCACAGGGTTCGGGGCCAACGTCCTGACTTTC. It translates to CASSSSTGFGANVLTF. The V call is TRBV7-9, the J call TRBJ2-6; D may be TRBD1 (6 bases). Germline V lookup: CDR1 SEHNR, CDR2 FQNEAQ (reference sequence). This CDR3 has 16 residues. Trimming shortened V by 4 bases and J by 4 bases, and 14 bases separated the two germline ends.

V usage is TRBV22-1 and J usage is TRBJ1-1. TRBV22-1 is recorded as a pseudogene. This CDR3 is built from 15 residues. CDR3 DNA sequence: TGTCCTGGGAGCGCACGGAGGGTTCCGAACACTGAAGCTTTCTTT. The encoded protein is CPGSARRVPNTEAFF.

V and J are TRBV7-8 and TRBJ2-1; 8 positions agree with TRBD1. The CDR3 sequence is 13 residues long. Germline V gene sequence: CDR1 SGHVS, CDR2 FQNEAQ. Trimming took 5 bases from V and 5 from J; bases not matched to a gene: 2. The CDR3 nucleotides read TGTGCCAGCAGCGCGGACAGGGACAATGAGCAGTTCTTC. Protein sequence: CASSADRDNEQFF.

The chain uses TRBV5-5 and TRBJ1-5; possibly TRBD1 for D (5 bases). Trimming pared 0 bases from V and 3 bases from J, leaving 10 bases between. The V gene's germline CDR1 is SGHKS and CDR2 YYEKEE (reference sequence). The CDR3 extends over 15 amino acids. Here the CDR3 reads CASSLAQGNNQPQHF. For the CDR3, the DNA is TGTGCCAGCAGCTTGGCTCAGGGAAACAATCAGCCCCAGCATTTT.

The V call is TRBV18, the J call TRBJ1-2; TRBD1 might be the D (5 bases). Germline lookup yields CDR1 KGHSH and CDR2 LQKENI. V was shortened by 4 bases and J by 3 bases, with 21 bases between the two germline ends. CDR3 size: 17 residues. The CDR3 nucleotides are TGTGCCAGCTCACGGGCTTCTTATTCACGGGGGGACTATGGCTACACCTTC. Its protein product is CASSRASYSRGDYGYTF.

The genes are TRBV5-1 and TRBJ1-2; D is perhaps TRBD1 (5 bases). The CDR3 is 14 residues long. The V and J ends lost 3 bases and 4 bases respectively, with 13 bases between them. The germline V gene encodes CDR1 SGHRS and CDR2 YFSETQ. The CDR3 protein is CASSSDILVYGYTF. The DNA of the CDR3 is TGCGCCAGCAGCTCGGACATCCTCGTCTATGGCTACACCTTC. Complete variable domain (other parts from reference TRBV5-1 and TRBJ1-2): KAGVTQTPRYLIKTRGQQVTLSCSPISGHRSVSWYQQTPGQGLQFLFEYFSETQRNKGNFPGRFSGRQFSNSRSEMNVSTLELGDSALYLCASSSDILVYGYTFGSGTRLTVV.